The 32 T cell receptor beta chains in this list originate from one sample, sequenced in a study of shared clonotypes between healthy human individuals. The data were produced by immunoSEQ multiplex PCR, yet TCRdb's version contains in-frame clones alone and is incomplete. The data hold some 2,100,000 clones, with approximately 96% observed a single time. The source material was naive CD4+ T cells sorted from blood. Sample subset: CD45RA+ positively selected. The receptor source for this set is a man between 18 and 35 years old in good health.

The chain combines TRBV6-5 with TRBJ1-3; 7 bases match TRBD1. V was clipped by 2 bases and J by 2 bases; unmatched bases: 3. The CDR3 is made up of 15 amino acids. Per the germline V gene, CDR1 is MNHEY and CDR2 is SVGAGI. CDR3 sequence reads: CASSYTGEAGNTIYF. The CDR3 region has the DNA TGTGCCAGCAGTTACACAGGGGAGGCTGGAAACACCATATATTTT.

V usage is TRBV28 and J usage is TRBJ2-5; maybe TRBD2 (6 bases). The length of the CDR3 is 11 residues. From germline, CDR1 is MDHEN and CDR2 SYDVKM. V was cut by 7 bases and J by 5 bases, with 8 bases left in between. This chain's CDR3 is CASNGRETQYF. The CDR3, as DNA: TGTGCCAGCAATGGGAGGGAGACCCAGTACTTC.

The chain uses TRBV30 and TRBJ2-7; the D is unclear. This CDR3 is 11 amino acids long. The germline V and J ends were trimmed by 4 bases and 6 bases, with 10 bases remaining between them. Per germline, CDR1 GTSNPN and CDR2 SVGIG (reference sequence). This CDR3 is CAWKSSREQYF. Written as DNA, the CDR3 is TGTGCCTGGAAGAGCAGTCGCGAGCAGTACTTC.

This clone is a singleton in its sample. This rearrangement joins TRBV9 to TRBJ2-1, with D possibly TRBD2 on 6 matching bases. V shed 5 bases and J shed 9 bases, with 18 bases lying between them. The germline CDR1 and CDR2 sequences are SGDLS and YYNGEE. This CDR3 has 14 residues. CDR3 in amino acids: CASSGLTSTAEQFF. In nucleotides, the CDR3 is TGTGCCAGCAGTGGACTGACTAGTACGGCTGAGCAGTTCTTC.

The chain uses TRBV11-2 and TRBJ2-3; D ambiguous. This CDR3 is 16 amino acids long. The germline CDR1 and CDR2 sequences are SGHAT and FQNNGV. Deletions cut 1 base from V and 2 bases from J, with 13 bases between. The chain's CDR3 is CASSLASVEYTDTQYF. The CDR3 coding sequence is TGTGCCAGCAGCTTAGCCTCCGTGGAGTACACAGATACGCAGTATTTT.

J is TRBJ1-1 and V is TRBV10-3; unclear D gene. With 3 bases removed from V and 6 bases from J, the gap between germline ends came to 11 bases. The CDR3 is 13 amino acids. CDR1 is ENHRY and CDR2 is SYGVKD in the germline V gene. CDR3 residues: CAISERDRAEAFF. DNA of the CDR3: TGTGCCATCAGTGAACGGGATCGGGCTGAAGCTTTCTTT.

The V gene is TRBV18, the J gene TRBJ2-1; maybe TRBD2 (5 bases). V lost 6 bases to trimming and J lost 7 bases, with 19 bases between them. CDR1 is KGHSH, CDR2 LQKENI, per germline. The CDR3 spans 15 residues. CDR3 coding DNA: TGTGCCAGCTCGTCACTAGTAGAGAGAGGGAATGAGCAGTTCTTC. Translation: CASSSLVERGNEQFF. Full variable domain (missing parts from reference TRBV18 and TRBJ2-1): NAGVMQNPRHLVRRRGQEARLRCSPMKGHSHVYWYRQLPEEGLKFMVYLQKENIIDESGMPKERFSAEFPKEGPSILRIQQVVRGDSAAYFCASSSLVERGNEQFFGPGTRLTVL.

This chain joins TRBV7-2 and TRBJ2-1; D possibly corresponds to TRBD2 (8 bases). V was trimmed by 2 bases and J by 8 bases, leaving 13 bases between them. The CDR3 extends over 14 amino acids. Germline lookup yields CDR1 SGHTA and CDR2 FQGNSA. The CDR3 here is CASSLSGGGYEQFF. The CDR3 DNA is TGTGCCAGCAGCTTATCGGGAGGGGGCTATGAGCAGTTCTTC.

This clone was recorded only once. The V and J genes are TRBV7-9 and TRBJ2-7; TRBD1 matches at 8 bases. The V and J ends lost 4 bases and 2 bases, in that order; junction bases with no gene match: 10. Per the germline V gene, CDR1 is SEHNR and CDR2 is FQNEAQ (reference sequence). The CDR3 sequence is 16 residues long. CDR3 nucleotides: TGTGCCAGCAGCTCCCCAACAGGGACAGGCACCTACGAGCAGTACTTC. Translation: CASSSPTGTGTYEQYF.

On this clone: Other DNA sequences within the sample encode an identical CDR3. The rearrangement joins TRBV27 to TRBJ2-7; D may be TRBD1 (5 bases). The germline gives CDR1 MNHEY, CDR2 SMNVEV (reference sequence). The CDR3 is made up of 14 amino acids. The V end was cut by 2 bases, the J end by 4 bases, with 12 bases between. CDR3 region: CASSLGRGAYEQYF. DNA of the CDR3: TGTGCCAGCAGTTTAGGAAGGGGCGCTTACGAGCAGTACTTC.

The chain links TRBV4-1 to TRBJ2-1, with 7 nucleotides matching TRBD2. J was trimmed by 6 bases and V by 0 bases; bases with no gene match: 5. CDR1 and CDR2 from the germline V gene are MGHRA and YSYEKL. This CDR3 spans 15 amino acids. As DNA, the CDR3 is TGCGCCAGCAGCCAAGAAGTACTAGCGAGCAATGAGCAGTTCTTC. This encodes CASSQEVLASNEQFF.

This clone has a single count. The V and J genes are TRBV10-3 and TRBJ1-6, with a possible D match to TRBD1 (6 bases). The CDR3 is 16 amino acids. V shed 0 bases and J shed 6 bases, with 12 bases lying between them. Germline V gene lookup returns CDR1 ENHRY and CDR2 SYGVKD. This CDR3 is CAISESGASGNSPLHF. CDR3 nucleotides: TGTGCCATCAGTGAGTCGGGGGCGAGCGGTAATTCACCCCTCCACTTT.

The V gene is TRBV10-2, the J gene TRBJ1-1; D remains unclear. The CDR3 totals 14 residues. The V gene's germline CDR1 is WSHSY and CDR2 SAAADI. The V and J ends lost 4 bases and 1 base respectively, with 10 bases between them. CDR3 sequence: CASSVNAQNTEAFF. The DNA for the CDR3 is TGCGCCAGCAGTGTTAACGCCCAGAACACTGAAGCTTTCTTT.

The sample holds a few counts of this clone. Other DNA sequences in this specimen translate into the identical CDR3. The V and J genes are TRBV11-3 and TRBJ2-3, with a possible D match to TRBD1 (5 bases). The CDR3 has 14 amino acids. Germline values: CDR1 SGHNT, CDR2 YENEEA. V gave up 0 bases and J gave up 1 base, with 5 bases separating them. The CDR3 is CASSLDRGTDTQYF. The CDR3 DNA is TGTGCCAGCAGCTTAGACAGGGGCACAGATACGCAGTATTTT.

This chain uses TRBV6-6 with TRBJ2-7; 8 positions agree with TRBD2. Unmatched junction bases numbered 7, after V lost 5 bases and J lost 4 bases. CDR3 length equals 14 residues. The V gene's germline CDR1 is MNHNY and CDR2 SVGAGI (reference sequence). The CDR3 nucleotides read TGTGCCAGCAGTCGAAGCGGGAGTTTGTACGAGCAGTACTTC. Translation: CASSRSGSLYEQYF.

The chain joins TRBV14 to TRBJ1-3; D not certain. The CDR3 extends over 13 amino acids. Germline CDR1 SGHDN, CDR2 FVKESK. V lost 3 bases and J 4 bases, leaving 7 bases between the germline ends. DNA for the CDR3: TGTGCCAGCAGCCACCTAGAAGGAAACACCATATATTTT. This sequence encodes CASSHLEGNTIYF.

The chain is built from TRBV10-3 and TRBJ2-7, with D perhaps TRBD1 (5 bases). The CDR3 has 14 residues. Germline CDR1 and CDR2: ENHRY and SYGVKD. V shed 3 bases and J shed 4 bases, with 13 bases lying between them. This CDR3 reads CAISEWQGRYEQYF. DNA of the CDR3: TGTGCCATCAGTGAATGGCAGGGTAGATACGAGCAGTACTTC.

This chain links TRBV12-5 with TRBJ2-7, with 16 bases that match TRBD2. The CDR3 covers 23 residues. With V trimmed by 3 bases and J by 0 bases, 20 bases remained unmatched. The germline gives CDR1 LGHNT, CDR2 FRNRAP. CDR3: CASGFSPKQGTSGGDLSSYEQYF. The CDR3 region has the DNA TGTGCTAGTGGTTTTAGTCCCAAACAGGGGACTAGCGGGGGGGATCTCAGCTCCTACGAGCAGTACTTC.

The chain has TRBV30 and TRBJ2-3, with 8 bases aligning to TRBD1. Germline assignment: CDR1 GTSNPN and CDR2 SVGIG (reference sequence). The CDR3 covers 16 residues. Germline trimming cut 1 base from V and 4 bases from J; bases unmatched to any gene: 10. The DNA of the CDR3 is TGTGCCTGGAGTGAGTCAAACAGGGGGTGGGCAGATACGCAGTATTTT. Its translation: CAWSESNRGWADTQYF.

As for this clone: Other DNA sequences in the sample encode the same CDR3. J is TRBJ1-6 and V is TRBV19, with D possibly TRBD1 on 6 matching bases. Germline V gene data show CDR1 as LNHDA and CDR2 as SQIVND (reference sequence). V lost 6 bases to trimming and J lost 7 bases, with 13 bases between them. The CDR3 totals 14 residues. The CDR3 DNA is TGTGCCAGTAGCCCCACAGGGATCAATTCACCCCTCCACTTT. Translated, it gives CASSPTGINSPLHF. The full variable domain, completed using reference TRBV19 and TRBJ1-6, is DGGITQSPKYLFRKEGQNVTLSCEQNLNHDAMYWYRQDPGQGLRLIYYSQIVNDFQKGDIAEGYSVSREKKESFPLTVTSAQKNPTAFYLCASSPTGINSPLHFGNGTRLTVT.

The genes are TRBV5-4 and TRBJ2-5; 8 bases align to TRBD1. The CDR3 has 18 residues. Germline CDR1 reads SGHNT; CDR2 reads YYREEE (reference sequence). Unmatched junction bases numbered 15, after V lost 2 bases and J lost 3 bases. CDR3 residues: CASSLSQGAHTVEETQYF. The CDR3 DNA reads as TGTGCCAGCAGCTTATCGCAGGGGGCGCATACGGTTGAAGAGACCCAGTACTTC.

The sample holds a few counts of this clone. V gene TRBV18 combines with J gene TRBJ1-5; maybe TRBD1 (5 bases). The germline V gene has CDR1 KGHSH and CDR2 LQKENI. The CDR3 has 15 residues. Trimming removed 2 bases at V and 4 bases at J, with 12 bases between. Here the CDR3 reads CASSPAGSGNQPQHF. In DNA, the CDR3 is TGTGCCAGCTCACCAGCAGGGTCGGGAAATCAGCCCCAGCATTTT.

This rearrangement joins TRBV21-1 to TRBJ1-1; TRBD1, the table's D call, was not compared with the DNA. TRBV21-1 is a pseudogene segment. There are 15 residues in the CDR3. DNA of the CDR3: TGTGCCAGCTTTCCTTTTTACAGGGGAAACACTGAAGCTTTCTTT. As protein: CASFPFYRGNTEAFF.

This sequence joins TRBV5-1 and TRBJ1-1, with D tentatively TRBD1 (5 bases). Germline-derived CDR1 and CDR2 are SGHRS and YFSETQ. This CDR3 contains 15 residues. V lost 6 bases and J lost 1, with 16 bases in between. As DNA, the CDR3 is TGCGCCAGCACGATAGAAGGGGCAACGAACACTGAAGCTTTCTTT. Protein product: CASTIEGATNTEAFF.

This clone is a singleton in its sample. J is TRBJ2-5 and V is TRBV7-3, with D unresolved. The CDR3 totals 11 residues. V dropped 5 bases and J dropped 4 bases, with 5 bases sitting between them. Germline assignment: CDR1 SGHTA and CDR2 FQGTGA. This CDR3 reads CASSTGETQYF. As DNA, the CDR3 is TGTGCCAGCAGCACTGGAGAGACCCAGTACTTC.

The rearrangement joins TRBV6-1 to TRBJ1-4; D possibly corresponds to TRBD1 (5 bases). Trimming shortened V by 4 bases and J by 1 base, and 10 bases separated the two germline ends. CDR3 length: 15 amino acids. Germline V gene sequence: CDR1 MNHNS, CDR2 SASEGT. CDR3 nucleotides: TGTGCCAGCAGTGGCCCAGGGCGAACTAATGAAAAACTGTTTTTT. Its translation: CASSGPGRTNEKLFF.

This sequence joins TRBV18 and TRBJ2-7; D remains ambiguous. The germline CDR1 and CDR2 sequences are KGHSH and LQKENI. The CDR3 spans 14 residues. V shed 1 base and J shed 3 bases, with 10 bases lying between them. CDR3 protein: CASSPQSHSYEQYF. The CDR3 coding sequence is TGTGCCAGCTCACCACAATCGCATAGCTACGAGCAGTACTTC.

A remark on this clone: The sample holds other DNA sequences that translate to the same CDR3. The chain is built from TRBV7-6 and TRBJ2-3; perhaps TRBD1 as D (6 bases). Between the trimmed V and J ends, which lost 1 base and 3 bases, there was a span of 8 bases. Germline V gene sequence: CDR1 SGHVS, CDR2 FNYEAQ. This CDR3 has 14 amino acids. This CDR3 is CASSLGQGTDTQYF. The CDR3 nucleotides read TGTGCCAGCAGCTTAGGGCAGGGGACAGATACGCAGTATTTT.

As DNA, the CDR3 is TGTGCCAGCAGCCCACCCCTTGGACAGGGAGCCGAGCAGTACTTC. It translates to CASSPPLGQGAEQYF. The chain is built from TRBV5-4 and TRBJ2-7; 8 nucleotides line up with TRBD1. V dropped 4 bases and J dropped 6; count of bases not matched to a gene: 12. The V gene's germline CDR1 is SGHNT and CDR2 YYREEE (reference sequence). This CDR3 comprises 15 residues.

A few counts support this clone. V and J are TRBV7-9 and TRBJ1-5; possibly TRBD1 for D (6 bases). From germline, CDR1 is SEHNR and CDR2 FQNEAQ (reference sequence). Trimming shortened V by 5 bases and J by 4 bases, and 15 bases separated the two germline ends. There are 15 residues in the CDR3. The CDR3 region is CASSQGTMGNQPQHF. CDR3 coding DNA: TGTGCCAGCAGCCAGGGGACTATGGGAAATCAGCCCCAGCATTTT.

The rearrangement joins TRBV10-3 to TRBJ1-2; maybe TRBD1 (6 bases). The CDR3 contains 11 residues. Per germline, CDR1 ENHRY and CDR2 SYGVKD. The V and J ends lost 10 bases and 1 base respectively, with 7 bases between them. The CDR3 bases are TGTGCCACACAGGGTAACTATGGCTACACCTTC. This encodes CATQGNYGYTF.

V usage is TRBV4-1 and J usage is TRBJ1-6, with 9 bases fitting TRBD1. Germline V gives CDR1 MGHRA, CDR2 YSYEKL. The CDR3 has 17 residues. The junction had 9 bases not matched to a gene; V was cut back by 0 bases and J by 9 bases. CDR3 DNA: TGCGCCAGCAGCCAAGATACAGGGGGCGTCATTTTTTCACCCCTCCACTTT. Amino acids: CASSQDTGGVIFSPLHF.